Given below is one T cell receptor (beta chain) in context. Data came from immunoSEQ multiplex PCR; TCRdb stores just in-frame clones and leaves some out. The sample gives around 83,000 clones, 85% to 90% of which show up once; roughly 14% is in the top ten. The sample belongs to a study of siplizumab effects on memory and regulatory T cells. The clonotype originates from a human donor in good health. The sequenced sample consisted of CD4+ T cells sorted from blood.

CDR3 sequence reads: CASSLVRTGHEQYF. The CDR3 region has the DNA TGTGCCAGCAGCTTAGTAAGGACAGGGCACGAGCAGTACTTC. V gene TRBV11-2 combines with J gene TRBJ2-7; the match to TRBD1 covers 8 bases. The CDR3 loop spans 14 amino acids. Trimming removed 1 base from V and 5 bases from J; junction bases left unmatched: 4. Germline CDR1 is SGHAT and CDR2 is FQNNGV. The full variable domain, its missing parts supplied by reference TRBV11-2 and TRBJ2-7, is EAGVAQSPRYKIIEKRQSVAFWCNPISGHATLYWYQQILGQGPKLLIQFQNNGVVDDSQLPKDRFSAERLKGVDSTLKIQPAKLEDSAVYLCASSLVRTGHEQYFGPGTRLTVT.